The 15 T cell receptor beta chains presented below share a single source sample, sequenced in a study of blood T cell repertoires in COVID-19. Assay: immunoSEQ multiplex PCR; the TCRdb copy retains only in-frame clones and omits some. The sample has over 100,000 clones; about 89% are singletons. Sequenced sample: peripheral blood. The receptor set was obtained from a woman between 65 and 79 years old with COVID-19, enrolled during active disease.

Remarks on this clone: The same CDR3 is also encoded by other DNA sequences in this sample. The CDR3 protein is CASSVGGDSNQPQHF. The CDR3 region has the DNA TGTGCCAGCAGCGTTGGGGGGGATAGCAATCAGCCCCAGCATTTT. V is TRBV9 and J is TRBJ1-5, with D possibly being TRBD1 (5 bases). This CDR3 spans 15 amino acids. Germline V gene lookup returns CDR1 SGDLS and CDR2 YYNGEE. V was trimmed by 2 bases and J by 0 bases, leaving 9 bases between them.

Regarding this clone: The same CDR3 arises from other DNA sequences in this sample as well. V gene TRBV11-2 combines with J gene TRBJ1-6, with a weak D call TRBD1 (5 bases). V lost 0 bases and J 6 bases, leaving 6 bases between the germline ends. This CDR3 has 14 amino acids. The germline gives CDR1 SGHAT, CDR2 FQNNGV. CDR3 sequence: CASSLDRGNSPLHF. The DNA for the CDR3 is TGTGCCAGCAGCTTAGATAGGGGTAATTCACCCCTCCACTTT.

Turning to this clone: The same CDR3 also results from other DNA sequences found in this sample. The chain combines TRBV6-5 with TRBJ1-1; no firm D call. The ends were cut back, 6 bases at V and 1 base at J, with 9 bases in the middle. Germline assignment: CDR1 MNHEY and CDR2 SVGAGI. This CDR3 comprises 13 residues. For the CDR3, the DNA is TGTGCCAGCAGCCGTACAGAGAACACTGAAGCTTTCTTT. Translation gives CASSRTENTEAFF.

The chain carries TRBV6-5 and TRBJ1-2; D unresolved. This CDR3 spans 13 amino acids. V shed 2 bases and J shed 4 bases, with 8 bases lying between them. Germline V gene data show CDR1 as MNHEY and CDR2 as SVGAGI. The CDR3 protein is CASSYGLSYGYTF. The CDR3 coding sequence is TGTGCCAGCAGTTACGGACTTAGCTATGGCTACACCTTC.

DNA for the CDR3: TGTGCCAGCAGCTTAGAGGACAGGGGAACGGGCGGCTACACCTTC. Encoded protein: CASSLEDRGTGGYTF. The rearrangement links TRBV11-2 to TRBJ1-2; 9 positions agree with TRBD1. This CDR3 spans 15 amino acids. Trimming at V came to 0 bases and at J to 8 bases, leaving 7 bases not matched to a gene. Germline V gene data show CDR1 as SGHAT and CDR2 as FQNNGV.

The chain is built from TRBV14 and TRBJ2-3; a weak D match, TRBD1 (6 bases). The CDR3 length is 15 residues. With 4 bases removed from V and 2 bases from J, the gap between germline ends came to 13 bases. The V gene's germline CDR1 is SGHDN and CDR2 FVKESK. The CDR3 is CASSLRDIYTDTQYF. CDR3 nucleotide sequence: TGTGCCAGCAGCCTGAGGGACATCTACACAGATACGCAGTATTTT.

This clone was observed a single time. The gene calls are TRBV2 and TRBJ1-1; D is undetermined. The CDR3 consists of 17 residues. Germline lookup yields CDR1 SNHLY and CDR2 FYNNEI. Trimming removed 5 bases at V and 0 bases at J, with 19 bases between. For the CDR3, the DNA is TGTGCCAGCAGTATCCACGGGAGTAGGAGGTTGAACACTGAAGCTTTCTTT. Its protein product is CASSIHGSRRLNTEAFF.

This chain joins TRBV4-2 and TRBJ1-2, with a weak D call TRBD1 (6 bases). Trimming stripped 3 bases from V and 8 bases from J, with 19 bases between. Germline V gene sequence: CDR1 LGHNA, CDR2 YNFKEQ. The CDR3 consists of 15 residues. In DNA, the CDR3 is TGTGCCAGCAGCCAGACTTTACAGGGCCAGGGGGGCTACACCTTC. It is translated as CASSQTLQGQGGYTF.

The rearrangement uses TRBV28 and TRBJ2-7, with D uncertain. The CDR3 covers 13 residues. Germline V gene data show CDR1 as MDHEN and CDR2 as SYDVKM. V lost 5 bases, J lost 4 bases, and 12 bases lay in between. The CDR3 loop reads CASSGPTQYEQYF. CDR3 nucleotides: TGTGCCAGCAGTGGCCCCACCCAATACGAGCAGTACTTC.

The chain recombines TRBV5-5 with TRBJ1-5; unclear D gene. Germline lookup yields CDR1 SGHKS and CDR2 YYEKEE (reference sequence). The germline V and J ends were trimmed by 0 bases and 0 bases, with 13 bases remaining between them. The CDR3 runs 17 residues. This CDR3 reads CASSLGQEVYSNQPQHF. Here the CDR3 DNA reads TGTGCCAGCAGCTTGGGGCAGGAGGTATATAGCAATCAGCCCCAGCATTTT.

The chain recombines TRBV12-3 or TRBV12-4 with TRBJ2-3; 7 positions match TRBD1. The J segment lost 2 bases and the V segment lost 7 bases, leaving 3 bases of the junction unmatched. The CDR3 runs 13 residues. The CDR3 spells CASKQGSTDTQYF. CDR3 DNA sequence: TGTGCCAGCAAACAGGGGTCCACAGATACGCAGTATTTT.

The chain uses TRBV4-1 and TRBJ1-2, with D possibly being TRBD1 (5 bases). Germline values: CDR1 MGHRA, CDR2 YSYEKL. This CDR3 contains 16 residues. V was trimmed by 4 bases and J by 4 bases, leaving 19 bases between them. CDR3 DNA: TGCGCCAGCAGCCCAGATGGGGGGATCTATCGCTATGGCTACACCTTC. Amino acid sequence: CASSPDGGIYRYGYTF.

This clone was detected only once. The chain is built from TRBV5-1 and TRBJ1-2; a weak D match, TRBD1 (5 bases). The CDR3 loop spans 16 amino acids. Germline CDR1 SGHRS, CDR2 YFSETQ. V gave up 0 bases and J gave up 4 bases, with 16 bases separating them. CDR3 amino acids: CASSLVVGRASYGYTF. The CDR3 nucleotides are TGCGCCAGCAGCTTGGTGGTTGGCAGGGCCTCCTATGGCTACACCTTC.

The rearrangement joins TRBV27 to TRBJ1-1; unclear D gene. CDR3 length: 13 amino acids. Trimming pared 8 bases from V and 4 bases from J, leaving 14 bases between. Looked up from germline, CDR1 is MNHEY and CDR2 is SMNVEV (reference sequence). CDR3 in DNA: TGTGCCAGCGACGGAGGAACGGGCACTGAAGCTTTCTTT. Its protein is CASDGGTGTEAFF.

The chain recombines TRBV3-1 (or the pseudogene TRBV3-2) with TRBJ2-5; 12 nucleotides agree with TRBD2. Per germline, CDR1 LGHDT and CDR2 YNNKEL (reference sequence). The CDR3 consists of 16 residues. Trimming took 2 bases from V and 5 from J; bases not matched to a gene: 6. The CDR3 protein is CASSQPTSGGRETQYF. CDR3 sequence (DNA): TGTGCCAGCAGCCAACCGACTAGCGGGGGAAGGGAGACCCAGTACTTC.